A single sample gave rise to the 5 T cell receptor beta chains below, sequenced in a study of post-analysis software for immune sequencing data. General observations from the study: With TRBV5-6, TRBV5-1 and TRBV20-1 included, about five TRBV segments were more frequent in patients than in controls.

These receptors' targets are unknown. Sequencing libraries made from TCR beta cDNA carried unique molecular identifiers. A single record per CDR3 protein comes from TCRdb applying MiXCR to the PCR reads. The table shows hundreds of thousands of distinct CDR3 sequences, with approximately 59% occurring only once. The source material was blood. These TCRs come from a girl aged 2 to 10 with multiple sclerosis.

The J gene is TRBJ2-3, the V gene TRBV20-1, with D possibly being TRBD1 (5 bases). Germline lookup yields CDR1 DFQATT and CDR2 SNEGSKA (reference sequence). Between the trimmed V and J ends, which lost 5 bases and 5 bases, there was a span of 14 bases. CDR3 length equals 13 residues. The CDR3 here is CSARTSGIDTQYF. The DNA for the CDR3 is TGCAGTGCTCGGACCTCAGGGATAGATACGCAGTATTTT.

This chain links TRBV4-3 with TRBJ1-2; TRBD1 matches at 9 bases. The germline V gene has CDR1 LGHNA and CDR2 YSLEER. J lost 5 bases, V lost 4 bases, and 11 bases had no gene match. The CDR3 totals 16 residues. Here the CDR3 DNA reads TGCGCCAGCAGCCCCAACAGGGGGCGGGGGGAGTATGGCTACACCTTC. Its translation is CASSPNRGRGEYGYTF.

This clonotype occurred a few times. The V and J genes are TRBV5-1 and TRBJ2-1; D is undetermined. Germline V CDR1 and CDR2: SGHRS, YFSETQ. The CDR3 length is 12 residues. V was shortened by 1 base and J by 11 bases, with 10 bases between the two germline ends. The CDR3 DNA sequence: TGCGCCAGCAGCTTGTCGGCGGCTAAGCAGTTCTTC. Translating gives CASSLSAAKQFF. The full variable domain, rest sourced from reference TRBV5-1 and TRBJ2-1, is KAGVTQTPRYLIKTRGQQVTLSCSPISGHRSVSWYQQTPGQGLQFLFEYFSETQRNKGNFPGRFSGRQFSNSRSEMNVSTLELGDSALYLCASSLSAAKQFFGPGTRLTVL.

The V and J genes are TRBV10-1 and TRBJ2-2, with no clear D. V lost 4 bases and J lost 7, with 13 bases in between. Germline-derived CDR1 and CDR2 are WNHNN and SYGVQD (reference sequence). This CDR3 region has 14 residues. DNA of the CDR3: TGCGCCAGCAGTGGTGGTACCCCCGTCGGGGAGCTGTTTTTT. Amino acids: CASSGGTPVGELFF.

This clonotype was seen a single time. The J gene is TRBJ2-3, the V gene TRBV7-6, with a tentative D call TRBD1 (6 bases). This CDR3 is built from 14 residues. Trimming stripped 5 bases from V and 2 bases from J, with 11 bases between. Looked up from germline, CDR1 is SGHVS and CDR2 is FNYEAQ. The CDR3: CASSKDSLTDTQYF. CDR3 DNA sequence: TGTGCCAGCAGCAAGGACAGCCTCACAGATACGCAGTATTTT.